These 5 T cell receptor beta chains came from one sample sequenced in a study of shared clonotypes between healthy human individuals. Data came from immunoSEQ multiplex PCR; TCRdb stores just in-frame clones and leaves some out. The sample yields millions of clones, 80% to 95% seen once. The sequenced sample consisted of naive CD4+ T cells from PBMCs. The subset here: CD45RA+ positively selected. The receptors were sampled from a man younger than 30 in good health. Some clones in this sample may be carry-over from other donors' samples.

This chain uses TRBV5-1 with TRBJ2-2, with TRBD2 matching over 8 bases. Germline values: CDR1 SGHRS, CDR2 YFSETQ. J was trimmed by 7 bases and V by 1 base; bases with no gene match: 12. The CDR3 is 17 amino acids. CDR3 protein: CASSLKGAGVGIGELFF. The DNA for the CDR3 is TGCGCCAGCAGCTTGAAAGGAGCGGGAGTAGGAATCGGGGAGCTGTTTTTT.

The chain carries TRBV27 and TRBJ2-2; tentatively, D is TRBD2 (5 bases). The V end was cut by 5 bases, the J end by 4 bases, with 14 bases between. This CDR3 is 15 amino acids long. Germline V CDR1 and CDR2: MNHEY, SMNVEV (reference sequence). The CDR3 coding sequence is TGTGCCAGCAGTGCCGCGAGGGCGGGCACCGGGGAGCTGTTTTTT. Translated, it gives CASSAARAGTGELFF.

The chain links TRBV19 to TRBJ1-5, with D possibly matching TRBD1 (5 bases). Germline loops: CDR1 LNHDA, CDR2 SQIVND (reference sequence). The CDR3 loop spans 13 amino acids. Trimming took 6 bases from V and 6 from J, leaving 12 bases between them. CDR3 in amino acids: CASSPGTGQPQHF. For the CDR3, the DNA is TGTGCCAGTAGCCCAGGGACCGGTCAGCCCCAGCATTTT.

The gene calls are TRBV15 and TRBJ2-7; TRBD1 is a possible D gene (6 bases). V shed 0 bases and J shed 1 base, with 13 bases lying between them. The CDR3 contains 16 residues. Germline V gene data show CDR1 as LNHNV and CDR2 as YYDKDF (reference sequence). The CDR3: CATSRDPGRGSYEQYF. The CDR3 region has the DNA TGTGCCACCAGCAGAGATCCTGGCAGGGGTTCCTACGAGCAGTACTTC.

Points on this clone: This specimen includes other DNA sequences encoding the same CDR3. The genes are TRBV28 and TRBJ2-7; D might be TRBD1 or TRBD2, each matching 5 bases. Trimming shortened V by 5 bases and J by 3 bases, and 11 bases separated the two germline ends. The CDR3 length is 13 residues. The germline V gene encodes CDR1 MDHEN and CDR2 SYDVKM. In DNA, the CDR3 is TGTGCCAGCAGTCCGGGGCGAAACTACGAGCAGTACTTC. This sequence encodes CASSPGRNYEQYF.